This TCR beta chain was identified during a study of early T cells in non-severe SARS-CoV-2 infection. Turning to the study itself: Bulk RNA from unsorted whole blood was sequenced; chains were unpaired. General study findings and limits: VDJdb matching skewed toward anti-spike CD8 responses, missing private and CD4 specificities.

Germline V gives CDR1 SSHAT, CDR2 FNYEAQ (reference sequence). The ends lost 5 bases at V and 3 bases at J; junction bases unmatched: 9. The CDR3 spans 15 residues. Each cDNA molecule carried a unique molecular identifier. TCRdb itself ran the 5' RACE reads through MiXCR, one entry per CDR3 protein. The table lists tens of thousands of distinct CDR3 sequences, 5.8% of them singletons. This clonotype was seen at least ten times. As yet, its antigen is unknown. The sequence was obtained from an adult who was a healthcare worker with PCR-confirmed SARS-CoV-2 infection or an uninfected control (not recorded which). The material sequenced was whole blood. The chain couples TRBV7-7 to TRBJ2-5; 7 nucleotides agree with TRBD1. The CDR3 sequence is CASSPRSGTEETQYF. CDR3 nucleotide sequence: TGTGCCAGCAGCCCCCGTTCCGGGACAGAAGAGACCCAGTACTTC.